Included here is one T cell receptor beta chain sequence, with context. Antigen unknown. The J segment lost 0 bases and the V segment lost 4 bases, leaving 2 bases of the junction unmatched. CDR3 length equals 14 residues. Germline values: CDR1 MDHEN, CDR2 SYDVKM. Unrecorded immune exposure was likely among donors, who were nominally healthy when sampled. The data stem from a study of cytomegalovirus exposure and HLA in healthy donors. Findings of the study overall: Researchers reported from a later analysis that most CMV-associated TCR beta chains appeared HLA-restricted.

Primers included in the PCR were 60 Vbeta and 13 Jbeta primers. Source study methods: As a later analysis found, there were tens of millions of unique TCR beta chains, of which some 9.9 million were shared. This table comes from immunoSEQ multiplex PCR, and its TCRdb copy is limited to in-frame clones, with some not included. From that table come the V and J calls and clone size; the DNA was used to work out D and trimming. The data contain 130,000 or so clones, less than 80% of them seen just once; the ten biggest clones take up approximately 7%. The chain carries TRBV28 and TRBJ1-2; TRBD1 agrees at 7 bases. The sequenced material came from PBMCs. This clonotype originated in a man aged 35 to 55 in good health and CMV-seropositive. CDR3: CASSWGQTNYGYTF. Written as DNA, the CDR3 is TGTGCCAGCAGTTGGGGACAGACTAACTATGGCTACACCTTC.